This T cell receptor beta chain appears in the sequencing data of a study of T-cell memory formation after mild COVID-19 (dated by TCRdb to the early 2020s). Regarding the research as a whole: TCR sequence clusters from the two donors were found to be largely donor specific. T-cell clones expanding and contracting after mild COVID-19 in two donors were tracked by longitudinal TCRalpha and TCRbeta repertoire sequencing. Two young, previously healthy adult volunteers, one female and one male, were included in the cohort.

This sample was sequenced with an Illumina NovaSeq 6000. cDNA libraries for TCRalpha and TCRbeta were prepared by 5'RACE using constant-segment primers, with sample barcodes and unique molecular identifiers added. Trizol reagent was used to extract RNA from every sample. Libraries were amplified in two PCR steps, with a second sample barcode and Illumina TruSeq adapters added in the second step. Libraries were sequenced on an Illumina NovaSeq with 2 x 150 bp paired-end reads. The original methods were these. The reads were demultiplexed and collapsed into UMI-guided consensus sequences using migec v1.2.7. Using mixcr v2.1.11, UMI consensuses were aligned to TRA and TRB V and J templates and then assembled into clonotypes. Clonotypes were classified as expanded or contracted when called significant by both edgeR and NoisET, with noise models trained on biological replicates. For edgeR calls, the cutoffs were a false discovery rate-adjusted p below 0.01 and a log2 fold-change threshold of 1. As an exploratory analysis of dynamics, max-normalized trajectories of the 1000 most abundant clonotypes were examined with PCA combined with hierarchical clustering. Separately sequenced CD4+ and CD8+ repertoires were used to assign the CD4 or CD8 phenotype of responding clones. The public sequencing data were trimmed at Q25 with fastp and processed into clonotypes with MiXCR by TCRdb, which kept only in-frame beta chains. CDR3 protein sequences are deduplicated, and each keeps its most common genes and DNA. The V and J calls were determined by TCRdb, not by the authors. This sample comprises 380,000 or so distinct CDR3 sequences, roughly 13% of them detected only once. The ten largest account for approximately 21% of the sample.

Results and caveats for the whole study, not just this receptor: Some responding clones were detected in pre-infection memory, which suggested that pre-existing cross-reactive memory T cells had joined the SARS-CoV-2 response. From day 15 to 85, contracting clones showed balanced CD4/CD8 phenotypes, whereas a second wave of clones that expanded from day 15 to 37 leaned towards CD4+. Contracting CD4+ clones appeared mostly in the CM and EM memory subsets, whereas CD8+ clones were enriched in EMRA. Only a couple of mild cases were covered in the study, and larger cohorts including severe cases with pre-infection samples were considered necessary. The second-wave clones that peaked on day 37 were not confirmed to be SARS-CoV-2 specific.

The V end loses 4 bases and the J end loses 8 bases, and a stretch of 14 bases separates them. Inclusive of the bounding cysteine and phenylalanine, the CDR3 is 13 residues long. Only the CDR3 part of the read is kept: 39 bases, read in frame from the first base. Per the germline V gene, MNHEY is the CDR1 and SVGAGI is the CDR2. With regard to this clonotype: The antigen this receptor binds is unknown. No base quality information exists; no much larger clone differs at one position.

PBMCs were isolated by Ficoll-Paque density gradient centrifugation. Rearrangement joined TRBV6-5 to TRBJ1-2; the D gene lacks a confident call. The TCR was taken from a man aged 18 to 35 who had mild COVID-19 (a few samples of this study predate the infection). The sample titles of this study are shuffled in the database, so cell type and time point are left out; the donor was told from shared clones. The specimen was PBMCs or a T cell subset sorted from them (not recorded which). The nucleotides are TGTGCCAGCAGTTGGGGAGGGAAAGAGGGCTACACCTTC. This codes for CASSWGGKEGYTF.